These T cell receptor beta chains were read from a single sample in a study of chemoradiotherapy in HPV16-positive cancers. Libraries were prepared by immunoSEQ multiplex PCR; TCRdb keeps only in-frame clonotypes and omits some of them. The repertoire holds tens of thousands of clones, with approximately 93% as singletons. This specimen consisted of blood, obtained from a patient who underwent chemoradiotherapy. The receptors shown here come from a human donor with HPV-associated anogenital cancer. Each CDR3 is given with its conserved first and last residue. D genes are given only for firm matches. Not every row has a clone size; where given, it reads once, few, many or a size class.

abundance: -; j_gene: TRBJ2-2; v_gene: TRBV6-4; d_gene: -; CDR3aa: CASSARGLGELFF
abundance: -; j_gene: TRBJ1-2; v_gene: TRBV27; d_gene: -; CDR3aa: CASSLSGAPTYGYTF
abundance: -; j_gene: TRBJ2-7; v_gene: TRBV19; d_gene: TRBD2; CDR3aa: CASSAASGSYEQYF
abundance: -; j_gene: TRBJ2-2; v_gene: TRBV19; d_gene: -; CDR3aa: CASSRLGQSNTGELFF
abundance: -; j_gene: TRBJ2-1; v_gene: TRBV6-6; d_gene: -; CDR3aa: CASTPGRPARGNEQFF
abundance: -; j_gene: TRBJ2-1; v_gene: TRBV7-3; d_gene: -; CDR3aa: CASSLWATSNEQFF
abundance: -; j_gene: TRBJ2-2; v_gene: TRBV19; d_gene: -; CDR3aa: CASSINRGFENTGELFF
abundance: -; j_gene: TRBJ2-3; v_gene: TRBV18; d_gene: -; CDR3aa: CASSPWDSTDTQYF
abundance: once; j_gene: TRBJ2-7; v_gene: TRBV5-1; d_gene: -; CDR3aa: CASSLADQTGHEQYF
abundance: -; j_gene: TRBJ2-7; v_gene: TRBV11-2; d_gene: -; CDR3aa: CASSLDQAAYEQYF
abundance: -; j_gene: TRBJ2-7; v_gene: TRBV4-2; d_gene: TRBD2; CDR3aa: CASSQAEVAGYEQYF
abundance: -; j_gene: TRBJ2-6; v_gene: TRBV28; d_gene: -; CDR3aa: CASSLVAHSGANVLTF
abundance: few; j_gene: TRBJ2-7; v_gene: TRBV25-1; d_gene: TRBD1; CDR3aa: CASSGTGRGYEQYF
abundance: once; j_gene: TRBJ2-2; v_gene: TRBV2; d_gene: -; CDR3aa: CASSDGQNTGELFF
abundance: -; j_gene: TRBJ1-4; v_gene: TRBV5-1; d_gene: -; CDR3aa: CASSPGTTAEKLFF
abundance: -; j_gene: TRBJ1-6; v_gene: TRBV6-5; d_gene: -; CDR3aa: CASSYSSRGNSPLHF
abundance: -; j_gene: TRBJ2-2; v_gene: TRBV6-5; d_gene: TRBD2; CDR3aa: CASSYSPGGTGELFF
abundance: -; j_gene: -; v_gene: TRBV15; d_gene: -; CDR3aa: CATSREWDGYEQYF
abundance: -; j_gene: TRBJ2-7; v_gene: TRBV18; d_gene: TRBD1; CDR3aa: CASSKQGKSSYEQYF
abundance: -; j_gene: TRBJ1-1; v_gene: TRBV7-9; d_gene: TRBD1; CDR3aa: CASSPGQGRTESEAFF
abundance: -; j_gene: TRBJ1-5; v_gene: TRBV9; d_gene: -; CDR3aa: CASSPGGGLYNQPQHF
abundance: -; j_gene: TRBJ2-1; v_gene: TRBV13; d_gene: -; CDR3aa: CASSLRGYEQFF
abundance: few; j_gene: TRBJ2-7; v_gene: TRBV29-1; d_gene: TRBD1; CDR3aa: CSVEPGPGTGDYEQYF
abundance: -; j_gene: TRBJ2-7; v_gene: TRBV6-1; d_gene: TRBD1; CDR3aa: CASSFGTGVYEQYF
abundance: few; j_gene: TRBJ1-3; v_gene: TRBV2; d_gene: -; CDR3aa: CASTEAISGNTIYF
abundance: -; j_gene: TRBJ2-1; v_gene: TRBV5-6; d_gene: TRBD1; CDR3aa: CASSSLGTESYNEQFF
abundance: -; j_gene: TRBJ2-7; v_gene: TRBV14; d_gene: -; CDR3aa: CASSQAYEQYF
abundance: -; j_gene: TRBJ1-5; v_gene: TRBV19; d_gene: -; CDR3aa: CASSMRREPNQPQHF
abundance: -; j_gene: TRBJ2-1; v_gene: TRBV5-6; d_gene: -; CDR3aa: CASSRTRGSYNEQFF
abundance: -; j_gene: TRBJ1-4; v_gene: TRBV5-4; d_gene: TRBD1; CDR3aa: CASSFNRGLNEKLFF
abundance: -; j_gene: TRBJ1-2; v_gene: TRBV18; d_gene: -; CDR3aa: CASSPWGLGYGYTF
abundance: few; j_gene: TRBJ2-1; v_gene: TRBV6-4; d_gene: -; CDR3aa: CATSGGAASNEQFF
abundance: -; j_gene: TRBJ2-7; v_gene: TRBV6-1; d_gene: TRBD1; CDR3aa: CASSSAGTGKNEQYF
abundance: -; j_gene: TRBJ2-2; v_gene: TRBV7-3; d_gene: TRBD2; CDR3aa: CASSYLAGTGTGELFF
abundance: -; j_gene: TRBJ2-2; v_gene: TRBV7-2; d_gene: TRBD1; CDR3aa: CASSIQGFAGELFF
abundance: -; j_gene: TRBJ2-1; v_gene: TRBV2; d_gene: -; CDR3aa: CASSGTTKGNEQFF
abundance: -; j_gene: TRBJ2-7; v_gene: TRBV7-9; d_gene: -; CDR3aa: CASSFTSTYEQYF
abundance: -; j_gene: TRBJ2-1; v_gene: TRBV6-4; d_gene: -; CDR3aa: CASMGFAGFF
abundance: -; j_gene: TRBJ2-3; v_gene: TRBV7-2; d_gene: TRBD2; CDR3aa: CASSTSGTDTQYF
abundance: -; j_gene: TRBJ2-2; v_gene: TRBV28; d_gene: -; CDR3aa: CASSFGVGVSGELFF
abundance: once; j_gene: TRBJ2-7; v_gene: TRBV10-1; d_gene: -; CDR3aa: CASIPHRASATYEQYF
abundance: -; j_gene: TRBJ2-7; v_gene: TRBV28; d_gene: TRBD2; CDR3aa: CASRTPGTNEGEQYF
abundance: few; j_gene: TRBJ2-1; v_gene: TRBV4-1; d_gene: -; CDR3aa: CASSHGDEQFF
abundance: -; j_gene: TRBJ1-4; v_gene: TRBV7-2; d_gene: TRBD1; CDR3aa: CASSLTRQGALFF
abundance: -; j_gene: TRBJ1-1; v_gene: TRBV19; d_gene: -; CDR3aa: CASSTGTPNTEAFF
abundance: -; j_gene: TRBJ2-1; v_gene: TRBV2; d_gene: -; CDR3aa: CASSAYRENEQFF
abundance: -; j_gene: TRBJ2-5; v_gene: TRBV5-4; d_gene: TRBD1; CDR3aa: CASSNSGGEETQYF
abundance: -; j_gene: TRBJ2-3; v_gene: TRBV9; d_gene: -; CDR3aa: CASSVGGGGTDTQYF
abundance: -; j_gene: TRBJ2-3; v_gene: TRBV5-6; d_gene: -; CDR3aa: CASSLVTDGWVTDTQYF
abundance: -; j_gene: TRBJ1-6; v_gene: TRBV7-9; d_gene: -; CDR3aa: CASSLDWGKGSPLHF
abundance: -; j_gene: TRBJ1-2; v_gene: TRBV9; d_gene: TRBD1; CDR3aa: CASSGQGAAVNYGYTF
abundance: -; j_gene: TRBJ2-1; v_gene: TRBV18; d_gene: -; CDR3aa: CASSPPFSTSSNEQFF
abundance: -; j_gene: TRBJ2-7; v_gene: TRBV2; d_gene: TRBD1; CDR3aa: CATGQGPTYEQYF
abundance: -; j_gene: TRBJ1-1; v_gene: TRBV7-9; d_gene: TRBD1; CDR3aa: CASSLTGDTEAFF
abundance: -; j_gene: TRBJ1-4; v_gene: TRBV6-5; d_gene: -; CDR3aa: CASSRGGVGNEKLFF